The 25 T cell receptor beta chains below all came from one sample that was sequenced in a study of post-analysis software for immune sequencing data. Whole-study results and caveats: Relative to controls, patients had 5 or 6 TRBV segments at higher frequency, with TRBV5-6, TRBV5-1 and TRBV20-1 among these.

No cognate antigen is known for these TCRs. Libraries were made from TCR beta cDNA, and they carried unique molecular identifiers. TCRdb recomputed calls from the PCR reads with MiXCR, one row per CDR3 protein. The sample records about 820,000 distinct CDR3 sequences, roughly 50% being singletons. The sequencing input was blood. The receptor set was obtained from a girl between 10 and 17 years old with multiple sclerosis.

The table lists this clonotype with a count of one. This rearrangement joins TRBV2 to TRBJ2-7, with D perhaps TRBD2 (5 bases). There are 14 residues in the CDR3. Germline V gene lookup returns CDR1 SNHLY and CDR2 FYNNEI. The V end was cut by 7 bases, the J end by 3 bases, with 16 bases between. The CDR3 spells CASTGIQDYYEQYF. DNA for the CDR3: TGTGCCAGCACGGGGATCCAGGATTACTACGAGCAGTACTTC.

V and J are TRBV29-1 and TRBJ2-4, with a possible D match to TRBD1 (5 bases). This CDR3 contains 13 residues. Trimming pared 5 bases from V and 6 bases from J, leaving 14 bases between. CDR1 is SQVTM and CDR2 is ANQGSEA in the germline V gene. CDR3 DNA: TGCAGCGTTCACGGCAGGGTCGGAAACATTCAGTACTTC. Its protein is CSVHGRVGNIQYF.

This clonotype was picked up a small number of times. This rearrangement joins TRBV5-5 to TRBJ2-5; D is uncertain. Trimming removed 1 base at V and 2 bases at J, with 12 bases between. Germline V gene lookup returns CDR1 SGHKS and CDR2 YYEKEE (reference sequence). The CDR3 has 15 residues. The CDR3 loop reads CASSLLSPTQETQYF. The CDR3 nucleotides are TGTGCCAGCAGCTTGTTAAGCCCTACTCAAGAGACCCAGTACTTC.

The rearrangement links TRBV12-3 or TRBV12-4 to TRBJ2-7; 8 bases match TRBD1. The trim removed 5 bases at V and 3 bases at J, leaving 6 bases unmatched. The CDR3 consists of 14 residues. The CDR3, as DNA: TGTGCCAGCAGTCTGAGTGGGACAGGCTACGAGCAGTACTTC. It is translated as CASSLSGTGYEQYF.

For the CDR3, the DNA is TGCAGTGCTAGGCCGGGACTAGCGGGAGGAATCTGGGAGACCCAGTACTTC. Protein: CSARPGLAGGIWETQYF. The chain couples TRBV20-1 to TRBJ2-5; 15 bases match TRBD2. The V gene end was trimmed by 3 bases and the J gene end by 5 bases; junction bases not matched to a gene: 10. Looked up from germline, CDR1 is DFQATT and CDR2 is SNEGSKA (reference sequence). The CDR3 is made up of 17 amino acids.

The chain links TRBV7-2 to TRBJ2-1; tentatively, D is TRBD1 or TRBD2 (5 bases each). Trimming removed 2 bases from V and 2 bases from J, with 7 bases in between. The germline V gene has CDR1 SGHTA and CDR2 FQGNSA. The CDR3 length is 14 residues. The CDR3 sequence is CASSLWDAYNEQFF. CDR3 bases: TGTGCCAGCAGCTTATGGGACGCCTACAATGAGCAGTTCTTC.

J is TRBJ2-2 and V is TRBV29-1; D remains ambiguous. The CDR3 runs 12 residues. V was cut by 7 bases and J by 4 bases, with 10 bases left in between. From germline, CDR1 is SQVTM and CDR2 ANQGSEA. In nucleotides, the CDR3 is TGCAGCGGCGTAGGACCCACCGGGGAGCTGTTTTTT. Translation: CSGVGPTGELFF.

J is TRBJ2-5 and V is TRBV20-1; D possibly corresponds to TRBD2 (6 bases). Germline CDR1 and CDR2: DFQATT and SNEGSKA (reference sequence). This CDR3 is built from 12 residues. V dropped 6 bases and J dropped 4 bases, with 12 bases sitting between them. The CDR3 loop is CSAPGSGETQYF. The DNA of the CDR3 is TGCAGTGCCCCCGGGAGTGGAGAGACCCAGTACTTC.

The chain joins TRBV7-3 to TRBJ1-2; D is ambiguous. CDR3 size: 16 residues. Trimming cost V 0 bases and J 4 bases, with 15 bases left between them. Germline lookup yields CDR1 SGHTA and CDR2 FQGTGA. The DNA for the CDR3 is TGTGCCAGCAGCTTAACGCGTCAGGCCACGCGCTATGGCTACACCTTC. It codes for CASSLTRQATRYGYTF. Supplemented by reference TRBV7-3 and TRBJ1-2, the full variable domain reads GAGVSQTPSNKVTEKGKYVELRCDPISGHTALYWYRQSLGQGPEFLIYFQGTGAADDSGLPNDRFFAVRPEGSVSTLKIQRTERGDSAVYLCASSLTRQATRYGYTFGSGTRLTVV.

This chain uses TRBV3-1 with TRBJ1-2, with TRBD1 identical over 8 bases. Germline V gene sequence: CDR1 LGHDT, CDR2 YNNKEL (reference sequence). The V gene end was trimmed by 3 bases and the J gene end by 3 bases; junction bases not matched to a gene: 9. The CDR3 is 16 residues long. The CDR3: CASSHQRTGRDYGYTF. The CDR3 nucleotides read TGTGCCAGCAGCCATCAAAGGACAGGGAGGGACTATGGCTACACCTTC.

The rearrangement uses TRBV5-1 and TRBJ1-2, with 9 bases matching TRBD1. V lost 1 base to trimming and J lost 8 bases; unmatched junction nucleotides: 12. This CDR3 region has 16 residues. Germline V gene data show CDR1 as SGHRS and CDR2 as YFSETQ. CDR3 loop: CASSLRRGGQGPGYTF. The CDR3 DNA follows: TGCGCCAGCAGCTTGCGACGGGGGGGACAGGGCCCCGGCTACACCTTC.

This chain joins TRBV20-1 and TRBJ2-7, with 11 bases matching TRBD2. With the DNA end fitting TRBJ2-1 better, the J assignment may be wrong. The CDR3 extends over 17 amino acids. Looked up from germline, CDR1 is DFQATT and CDR2 is SNEGSKA (reference sequence). CDR3 protein: CSARGSSGRANHNEQFF. CDR3 nucleotides: TGCAGTGCTAGAGGTAGTAGCGGGAGGGCCAACCACAATGAGCAGTTCTTC.

There are a few counts of this clonotype. The chain is built from TRBV29-1 and TRBJ1-5, with D perhaps matching TRBD1 (5 bases). V lost 6 bases to trimming and J lost 2 bases, with 8 bases between them. CDR3 length: 12 residues. Per germline, CDR1 SQVTM and CDR2 ANQGSEA. The CDR3 coding sequence is TGCAGCGTCATGACAGGCAATCAGCCCCAGCATTTT. Its protein product is CSVMTGNQPQHF.

The chain links TRBV12-3 or TRBV12-4 to TRBJ2-1; 8 bases agree with TRBD1. The length of the CDR3 is 14 residues. V shed 5 bases, J shed 7 bases, and the junction held 7 bases outside the gene matches. The CDR3 is CASSLWTGSNEQFF. The CDR3 coding sequence is TGTGCCAGCAGTCTTTGGACAGGGAGTAATGAGCAGTTCTTC.

The chain is built from TRBV5-1 and TRBJ1-6; possible D gene TRBD1, 5 bases. This CDR3 is 14 amino acids long. CDR1 and CDR2 (germline): SGHRS, YFSETQ. Trimming removed 4 bases at V and 7 bases at J, with 12 bases between. The CDR3 sequence: CASSGGEGNSPLHF. CDR3 DNA: TGCGCCAGCAGCGGGGGGGAGGGAAATTCACCCCTCCACTTT.

The chain carries TRBV5-6 and TRBJ1-2; TRBD1 is a possible D gene (5 bases). CDR1 is SGHDT, CDR2 YYEEEE, per germline. The CDR3 length is 14 residues. The ends were cut back, 4 bases at V and 8 bases at J, with 18 bases in the middle. The chain's CDR3 is CASSQSPGGEGYTF. The CDR3 bases are TGTGCCAGCAGCCAAAGCCCGGGGGGAGAGGGCTACACCTTC.

The J gene is TRBJ1-2, the V gene TRBV20-1, with D hard to call. The germline V gene encodes CDR1 DFQATT and CDR2 SNEGSKA (reference sequence). The CDR3 loop spans 11 amino acids. V lost 0 bases and J 6 bases, leaving 5 bases between the germline ends. For the CDR3, the DNA is TGCAGTGCTAGAGAATTTAATGGCTACACCTTC. This gives the protein CSAREFNGYTF.

This clonotype has only a few counts. The chain couples TRBV7-9 to TRBJ2-5; the D gene is possibly TRBD2 (5 bases). Trimming took off 3 bases at V and 1 base at J, with 9 bases between the two ends. Germline CDR1 reads SEHNR; CDR2 reads FQNEAQ (reference sequence). The CDR3 consists of 14 residues. CDR3 bases: TGTGCCAGCAGCTTGGGCGGGCTCCAAGAGACCCAGTACTTC. Translating gives CASSLGGLQETQYF.

The chain links TRBV7-9 to TRBJ2-6; no clear D gene. V lost 8 bases to trimming and J lost 0 bases, with 20 bases between them. The CDR3 spans 18 residues. Per germline, CDR1 SEHNR and CDR2 FQNEAQ (reference sequence). In nucleotides, the CDR3 is TGTGCCAGCGGAAGCTTAGTAGGTGCAGGCTCTGGGGCCAACGTCCTGACTTTC. As protein: CASGSLVGAGSGANVLTF.

V gene TRBV3-1 combines with J gene TRBJ1-2; 7 bases fit TRBD1. Germline V gene data show CDR1 as LGHDT and CDR2 as YNNKEL (reference sequence). The CDR3 covers 14 residues. With V trimmed by 6 bases and J by 0 bases, 4 bases remained unmatched. The CDR3 loop reads CASRPGTANYGYTF. The DNA of the CDR3 is TGTGCCAGCAGGCCCGGGACAGCTAACTATGGCTACACCTTC. Using reference TRBV3-1 and TRBJ1-2 for the parts outside the CDR3, the full variable domain is DTAVSQTPKYLVTQMGNDKSIKCEQNLGHDTMYWYKQDSKKFLKIMFSYNNKELIINETVPNRFSPKSPDKAHLNLHINSLELGDSAVYFCASRPGTANYGYTFGSGTRLTVV.

A few counts support this clonotype. CDR3 protein: CASSPSGGFGEQYF. CDR3 DNA sequence: TGTGCCAGCAGCCCCAGTGGGGGGTTCGGCGAGCAGTACTTC. This chain uses TRBV7-6 with TRBJ2-5, with TRBD2 as a possible D gene (6 bases). The J call is in doubt because the DNA end fits TRBJ2-7 better. The V gene's germline CDR1 is SGHVS and CDR2 FNYEAQ. The CDR3 is made up of 14 amino acids.

V gene TRBV5-6 combines with J gene TRBJ2-1, with D uncertain. This CDR3 spans 15 amino acids. Trimming removed 0 bases from V and 5 bases from J, with 12 bases in between. Germline V gene data show CDR1 as SGHDT and CDR2 as YYEEEE. CDR3: CASSLATRMHNEQFF. The CDR3 DNA follows: TGTGCCAGCAGCTTGGCCACACGCATGCACAATGAGCAGTTCTTC.

The genes are TRBV7-9 and TRBJ2-3, with TRBD2 matching 7 bases. There are 16 residues in the CDR3. CDR1 and CDR2 from the germline V gene are SEHNR and FQNEAQ (reference sequence). The ends lost 0 bases at V and 3 bases at J; junction bases unmatched: 6. CDR3: CASSLAGLAETDTQYF. The CDR3 DNA reads TGTGCCAGCAGCTTAGCAGGTCTAGCGGAAACAGATACGCAGTATTTT. Supplemented by reference TRBV7-9 and TRBJ2-3, the full variable domain reads DTGVSQNPRHKITKRGQNVTFRCDPISEHNRLYWYRQTLGQGPEFLTYFQNEAQLEKSRLLSDRFSAERPKGSFSTLEIQRTEQGDSAMYLCASSLAGLAETDTQYFGPGTRLTVL.

This chain uses TRBV7-6 with TRBJ1-1; the D is unclear. Germline lookup yields CDR1 SGHVS and CDR2 FNYEAQ. The CDR3 covers 16 residues. The V end lost 5 bases, the J end lost 1 base, and 17 bases lay between the germline ends. The CDR3 DNA reads as TGTGCCAGCAGCCCTCTATTTCCGGCGCCGAACACTGAAGCTTTCTTT. Translating it yields CASSPLFPAPNTEAFF.

The chain has TRBV27 and TRBJ2-1, with a weak D call TRBD2 (6 bases). Trimming removed 7 bases at V and 7 bases at J, with 20 bases between. Germline V gene data show CDR1 as MNHEY and CDR2 as SMNVEV (reference sequence). This CDR3 has 15 amino acids. CDR3 coding DNA: TGTGCCAGCACCCCGGGCGGCGGGGTAGGTAATGAGCAGTTCTTC. It codes for CASTPGGGVGNEQFF.